Given below is one T cell receptor beta chain in context. The antigen remains undetermined. After removal of 2 bases from V and 4 bases from J, the junction contained 7 bases not matched to a gene. Germline loops: CDR1 SGHRS, CDR2 YFSETQ. This CDR3 spans 15 amino acids. These data come from a study of graft-versus-host responses after intestinal transplantation. The overall study: Those transplanted obtained multivisceral, liver-intestinal, or isolated intestinal grafts. Every one of the recipients received anti-thymocyte globulin induction and afterwards took tacrolimus and steroids for roughly three years. Overall study results and limits: Researchers found GvH clones in recipient marrow, and some showed up first in ileum or blood. Among circulating GvH clones, peak levels were associated with early post-transplant declines in HvG clones.

Generated by immunoSEQ multiplex PCR, the TCRdb table keeps only in-frame clones and is missing some. The sample shows some 95,000 clones, more than 85% of them seen only once. This TCR was sampled from a human donor who received an intestinal transplant. This sample comprised unstimulated CD8+ T cells sorted from spleen or lymph node cells, obtained before intestinal transplant. This chain connects TRBV5-1 to TRBJ1-2; 8 bases match TRBD1. CDR3 amino acids: CASSFETGDIYGYTF. CDR3 sequence (DNA): TGCGCCAGCAGCTTCGAGACAGGGGATATCTATGGCTACACCTTC.